The TCR beta chain described here comes from a study of CXCR3-negative and CXCR3-positive naive CD8 T cells. UMI-labeled 5' RACE TRB cDNA libraries were prepared from the cells. TCRdb derives one entry per CDR3 protein from the 5' RACE reads, leaving out DNA. The sample table sets out tens of thousands of distinct CDR3 sequences. The CDR3 consists of 14 residues. The germline gives CDR1 SSHAT, CDR2 FNYEAQ (reference sequence). Specimen: naive CXCR3- CD8+ T cells from blood. Sample subset: CD45RO-CCR7+CD27+CD95- naive CD8+ T cells lacking CXCR3 (TNR3-). The TCR was taken from a human donor in good health. Some clones in this sample may be carry-over from other donors' samples. This chain connects TRBV7-7 to TRBJ2-2; the TCRdb D gene call, TRBD2, has no DNA to confirm it. The CDR3 region is CASSQGPPAGELFF. The whole variable domain, filled in from reference TRBV7-7 and TRBJ2-2, reads GAGVSQSPRYKVTKRGQDVTLRCDPISSHATLYWYQQALGQGPEFLTYFNYEAQPDKSGLPSDRFSAERPEGSISTLTIQRTEQRDSAMYRCASSQGPPAGELFFGEGSRLTVL.